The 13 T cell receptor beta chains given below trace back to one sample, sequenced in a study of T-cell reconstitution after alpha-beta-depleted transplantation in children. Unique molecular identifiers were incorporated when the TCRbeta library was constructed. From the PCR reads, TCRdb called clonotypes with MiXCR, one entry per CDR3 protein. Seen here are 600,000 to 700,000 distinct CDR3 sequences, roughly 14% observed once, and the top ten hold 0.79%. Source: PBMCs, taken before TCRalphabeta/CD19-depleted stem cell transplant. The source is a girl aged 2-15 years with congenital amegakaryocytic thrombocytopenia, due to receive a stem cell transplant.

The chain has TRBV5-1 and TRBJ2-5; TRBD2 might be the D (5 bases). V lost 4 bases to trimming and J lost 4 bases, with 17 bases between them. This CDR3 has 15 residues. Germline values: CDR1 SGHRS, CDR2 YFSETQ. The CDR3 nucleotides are TGCGCCAGCAGCATGCTAGCCCCCGATTTAGAGACCCAGTACTTC. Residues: CASSMLAPDLETQYF.

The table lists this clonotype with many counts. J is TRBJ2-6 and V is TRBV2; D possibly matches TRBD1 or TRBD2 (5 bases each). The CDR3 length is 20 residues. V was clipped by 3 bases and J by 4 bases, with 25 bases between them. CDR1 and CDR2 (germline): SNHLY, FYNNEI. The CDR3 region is CASSEHPAGTALLGANVLTF. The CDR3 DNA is TGTGCCAGCAGTGAGCATCCAGCCGGGACGGCCCTCTTGGGGGCCAACGTCCTGACTTTC.

The CDR3: CTTLGGNFMDGYTF. For the CDR3, the DNA is TGCACAACCCTGGGGGGGAATTTTATGGATGGCTACACCTTC. This chain joins TRBV20-1 and TRBJ1-2, with D perhaps TRBD1 (5 bases). Germline CDR1 and CDR2: DFQATT and SNEGSKA (reference sequence). This CDR3 contains 14 residues.

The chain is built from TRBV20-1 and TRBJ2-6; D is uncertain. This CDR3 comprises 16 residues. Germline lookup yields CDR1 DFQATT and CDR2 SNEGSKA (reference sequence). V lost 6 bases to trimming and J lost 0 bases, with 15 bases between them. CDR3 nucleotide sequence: TGCAGTGCGCTGCAGCCAATTCACTCTGGGGCCAACGTCCTGACTTTC. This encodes CSALQPIHSGANVLTF.

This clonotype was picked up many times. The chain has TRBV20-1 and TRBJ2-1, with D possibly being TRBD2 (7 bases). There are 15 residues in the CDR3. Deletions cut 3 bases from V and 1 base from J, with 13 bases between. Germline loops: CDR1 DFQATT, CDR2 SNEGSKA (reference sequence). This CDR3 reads CSARRGGTSYNEQFF. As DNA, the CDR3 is TGCAGTGCTAGGAGGGGGGGAACTTCCTACAATGAGCAGTTCTTC.

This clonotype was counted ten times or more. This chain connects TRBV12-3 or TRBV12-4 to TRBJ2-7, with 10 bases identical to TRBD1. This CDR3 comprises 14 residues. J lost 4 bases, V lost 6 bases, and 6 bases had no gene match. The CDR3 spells CASRPDRGGYEQYF. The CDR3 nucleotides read TGTGCCAGCAGGCCGGACAGGGGGGGTTACGAGCAGTACTTC.

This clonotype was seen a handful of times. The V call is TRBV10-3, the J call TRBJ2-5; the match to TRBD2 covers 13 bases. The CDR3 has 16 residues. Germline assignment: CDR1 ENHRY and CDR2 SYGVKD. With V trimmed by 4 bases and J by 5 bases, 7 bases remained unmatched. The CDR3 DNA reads TGTGCCATCAGTGCGCGTACTAGCGGGAGGGCTGAGACCCAGTACTTC. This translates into CAISARTSGRAETQYF.

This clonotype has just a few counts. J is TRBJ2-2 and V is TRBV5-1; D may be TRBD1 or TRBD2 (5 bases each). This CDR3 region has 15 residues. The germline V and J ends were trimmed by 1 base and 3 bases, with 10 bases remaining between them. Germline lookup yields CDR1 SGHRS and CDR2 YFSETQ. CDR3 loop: CASSLFGADTGELFF. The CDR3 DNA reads TGCGCCAGCAGCTTGTTCGGGGCTGACACCGGGGAGCTGTTTTTT.

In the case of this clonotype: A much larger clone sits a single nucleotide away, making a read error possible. CDR3 DNA: TGTGCCAGCAGCCGGGACCGGATAGACAATGAGCAGTTCTTC. Encoded protein: CASSRDRIDNEQFF. J is TRBJ2-1 and V is TRBV7-2; D tentatively reads TRBD1 or TRBD2 (5 bases each). The CDR3 runs 14 residues. V lost 5 bases to trimming and J lost 5 bases, with 13 bases between them. CDR1 SGHTA and CDR2 FQGNSA come from the germline V gene.

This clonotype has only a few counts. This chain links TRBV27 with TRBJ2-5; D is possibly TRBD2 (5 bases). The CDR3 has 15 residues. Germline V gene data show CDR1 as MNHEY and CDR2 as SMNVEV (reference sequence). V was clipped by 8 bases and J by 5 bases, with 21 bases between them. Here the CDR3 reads CASLQSGISGETQYF. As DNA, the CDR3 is TGTGCCAGCCTCCAATCGGGGATCTCGGGGGAGACCCAGTACTTC.

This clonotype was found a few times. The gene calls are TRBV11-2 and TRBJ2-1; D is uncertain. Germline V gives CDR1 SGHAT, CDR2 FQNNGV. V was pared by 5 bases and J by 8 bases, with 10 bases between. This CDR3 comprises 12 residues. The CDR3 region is CASSPQSDEQFF. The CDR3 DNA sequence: TGTGCCAGCAGCCCGCAGTCCGATGAGCAGTTCTTC.

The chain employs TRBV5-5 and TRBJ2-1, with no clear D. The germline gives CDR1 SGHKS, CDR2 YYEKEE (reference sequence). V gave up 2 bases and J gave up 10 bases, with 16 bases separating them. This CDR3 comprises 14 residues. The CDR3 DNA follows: TGTGCCAGCAGCTTAGTTACCACCAATGTGGAGCAGTTCTTC. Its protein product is CASSLVTTNVEQFF.

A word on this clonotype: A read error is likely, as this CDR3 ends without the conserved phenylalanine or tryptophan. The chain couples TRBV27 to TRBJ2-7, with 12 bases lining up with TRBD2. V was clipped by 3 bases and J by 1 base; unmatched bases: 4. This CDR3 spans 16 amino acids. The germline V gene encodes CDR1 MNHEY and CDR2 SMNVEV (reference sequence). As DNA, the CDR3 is TGTGCCAGCAGTTTTCTAGCGGGAGGGATGTCCTACGAGCAGTACCTC. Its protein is CASSFLAGGMSYEQYL.